This entry features one T cell receptor (beta chain) sequence. Its target antigen remains unknown. No much larger clone exists at a distance of one base, and base qualities are not known. The method behind the library was the immunoSEQ multiplex PCR assay. Each sample had 85,000 to 100,000 TCR templates assayed by the deep sequencing platform. Genomic DNA extracted from sorted T cells was the material used for TCRbeta CDR3 sequencing. Turning to the authors' computational methods: The R programming language was used for clonal analysis of TCRbeta CDR3 data. Comparing unstimulated samples against CFSE-low samples taken after the reaction was how alloreactive CD4+ and CD8+ clones were defined. By matching sequences to the repertoires of sorted unstimulated Treg and non-Treg cells, each alloreactive CD4+ clone was assigned a regulatory or non-regulatory origin. Sourced from immuneACCESS, this table was stored by TCRdb with only in-frame sequences that have V and J called. A share of the clones is absent; for the studies checked, an unresolved V gene accounts for under half, and the remainder has no known explanation. V and J calls and clone size are as listed in that table; D and trimming were resolved from the DNA. For this sample there are about 50,000 clones; 93% appear just once. The ten largest clones represent 15% to 20% of the sample.

The data are from a study of siplizumab effects on memory and regulatory T cells (dated by TCRdb to the late 2010s). For context, the study as a whole: The study looked at the effect of siplizumab, an anti-CD2 antibody, on alloreactive T-cell subsets in allogeneic mixed lymphocyte reactions made from human PBMCs.

Including cysteine and phenylalanine, the CDR3 has 19 amino acids. The DNA shown is the 57-base CDR3, in frame from base 1. The germline V gene encodes CDR1 SGDLS and CDR2 YYNGEE. Trimming takes 4 bases off V and 0 bases off J; junction bases not matched to a gene: 15. Sorted unstimulated T cells and proliferating T cells recovered from mixed lymphocyte reactions were subjected to TCRbeta CDR3 sequencing. Fresh whole blood from fewer than 11 HLA-typed healthy donors served as the source for isolating PBMCs. The study at large found these results: Siplizumab significantly reduced the cumulative frequency of alloreactive sequences traceable to unstimulated CD4+ memory T cells. Compared with memory T cells, unstimulated naive T cells appeared more diverse, and naive cells seemed to make a substantial contribution to the alloresponse. Whether proliferating Tregs from siplizumab cultures were suppressive was not functionally confirmed. Sequences below about 10^-5 frequency were poorly captured, so only a minor fraction of alloreactive clones could be mapped to unstimulated subsets. For roughly 75-96% of proliferating CD4+ or CD8+ clones, no naive or memory phenotype could be assigned. Among mappable alloreactive CD4+ clones, the Treg-derived fraction averaged approximately 72% with siplizumab versus 25% to 30% in control reactions.

The sequencing sample was made of CD8+ T cells sorted from blood. The sequence joins TRBV9 to TRBJ2-1; TRBD2 agrees with 8 junctional bases. This TCR was sampled from a human donor in good health. CDR3 reads: CASSPTPSTLADSYNEQFF. Here is the DNA: TGTGCCAGCAGCCCCACCCCTTCAACACTAGCGGACTCCTACAATGAGCAGTTCTTC. The variable domain in full, with residues beyond the CDR3 obtained from the reference TRBV9 and TRBJ2-1 genes, is DSGVTQTPKHLITATGQRVTLRCSPRSGDLSVYWYQQSLDQGLQFLIQYYNGEERAKGNILERFSAQQFPDLHSELNLSSLELGDSALYFCASSPTPSTLADSYNEQFFGPGTRLTVL.